These 30 T cell receptor beta chains share one sample of origin, sequenced in a study of blood T cell repertoires in COVID-19. The repertoire was sequenced with immunoSEQ multiplex PCR; TCRdb's copy has only in-frame clones and lacks some. Found here are more than 45,000 clones, approximately 83% of them singletons; the top ten hold just under 3%. The sequenced sample was peripheral blood. Every receptor here comes from a woman older than 75 with acute or convalescent COVID-19.

The chain is built from TRBV2 and TRBJ2-3; no definite D call. The germline gives CDR1 SNHLY, CDR2 FYNNEI. Trimming took 3 bases from V and 1 from J, leaving 5 bases between them. CDR3 length: 13 residues. The CDR3 DNA follows: TGTGCCAGCAGTGAGCAGGGCACAGATACGCAGTATTTT. Its translation: CASSEQGTDTQYF.

This chain links TRBV19 with TRBJ2-3, with 12 bases identical to TRBD1. Germline values: CDR1 LNHDA, CDR2 SQIVND (reference sequence). The V segment lost 3 bases and the J segment 0 bases; nucleotides outside the gene matches: 7. The CDR3 loop spans 18 amino acids. The CDR3 DNA sequence: TGTGCCAGTAGTATTTGGGGACAGGGGGCGAGGAGCACAGATACGCAGTATTTT. Translated: CASSIWGQGARSTDTQYF.

The chain employs TRBV4-1 and TRBJ2-3, with TRBD2 matching 11 bases. The length of the CDR3 is 17 residues. Trimming at V came to 2 bases and at J to 0 bases, leaving 4 bases not matched to a gene. CDR1 MGHRA and CDR2 YSYEKL come from the germline V gene. The CDR3 nucleotides read TGCGCCAGCAGCCAACCAACTAGCGGGGGTAGCACAGATACGCAGTATTTT. It codes for CASSQPTSGGSTDTQYF.

The gene calls are TRBV28 and TRBJ1-5; tentative D call: TRBD1 (5 bases). Trimming shortened V by 10 bases and J by 1 base, and 17 bases separated the two germline ends. The CDR3 extends over 15 amino acids. CDR1 is MDHEN, CDR2 SYDVKM, per germline. CDR3: CAITGGRISNQPQHF. The CDR3 DNA reads TGTGCCATCACGGGGGGGAGAATCAGCAATCAGCCCCAGCATTTT. Supplemented by reference TRBV28 and TRBJ1-5, the full variable domain reads DVKVTQSSRYLVKRTGEKVFLECVQDMDHENMFWYRQDPGLGLRLIYFSYDVKMKEKGDIPEGYSVSREKKERFSLILESASTNQTSMYLCAITGGRISNQPQHFGDGTRLSIL.

V is TRBV20-1 and J is TRBJ1-1, with D possibly TRBD1 on 5 matching bases. CDR3 length equals 12 residues. Germline V gives CDR1 DFQATT, CDR2 SNEGSKA (reference sequence). The V and J ends lost 3 bases and 6 bases respectively, with 11 bases between them. The CDR3 region is CSASLQGPEAFF. DNA for the CDR3: TGCAGTGCTAGTCTTCAGGGCCCTGAAGCTTTCTTT.

This chain joins TRBV19 and TRBJ1-2; TRBD1 matches at 7 bases. Germline trimming cut 7 bases from V and 2 bases from J; bases unmatched to any gene: 10. CDR1 LNHDA and CDR2 SQIVND come from the germline V gene (reference sequence). This CDR3 spans 15 amino acids. For the CDR3, the DNA is TGTGCCAGTACCCGTAGAGGGGGCCAAAACTATGGCTACACCTTC. This translates into CASTRRGGQNYGYTF.

The rearrangement uses TRBV18 and TRBJ2-1, with D maybe TRBD2 (5 bases). The germline CDR1 and CDR2 sequences are KGHSH and LQKENI. Trimming left V 2 bases short and J 8 bases short, with 10 bases between. The CDR3 length is 13 residues. Here the CDR3 reads CASSPVSGYEQFF. CDR3 nucleotide sequence: TGTGCCAGCTCACCAGTGAGCGGCTATGAGCAGTTCTTC. Together with reference TRBV18 and TRBJ2-1, the CDR3 gives the full variable domain: NAGVMQNPRHLVRRRGQEARLRCSPMKGHSHVYWYRQLPEEGLKFMVYLQKENIIDESGMPKERFSAEFPKEGPSILRIQQVVRGDSAAYFCASSPVSGYEQFFGPGTRLTVL.

This sequence joins TRBV6-5 and TRBJ2-3; the D gene is possibly TRBD2 (6 bases). Trimming pared 3 bases from V and 0 bases from J, leaving 7 bases between. Germline lookup yields CDR1 MNHEY and CDR2 SVGAGI. This CDR3 region has 14 residues. The CDR3 loop is CASSYGGSTDTQYF. The CDR3 coding sequence is TGTGCCAGCAGTTATGGGGGGAGCACAGATACGCAGTATTTT.

This rearrangement joins TRBV6-5 to TRBJ2-6; unclear D gene. Trimming pared 11 bases from V and 3 bases from J, leaving 14 bases between. The CDR3 has 14 amino acids. CDR1 is MNHEY, CDR2 SVGAGI, per germline. The CDR3 DNA reads as TGTGCCGAACCTGTAAGAGGTGGGGCCAACGTCCTGACTTTC. Translating gives CAEPVRGGANVLTF.

The chain recombines TRBV27 with TRBJ2-5; 11 bases align to TRBD1. CDR3 length: 16 amino acids. Germline-derived CDR1 and CDR2 are MNHEY and SMNVEV (reference sequence). The V and J ends lost 7 bases and 5 bases, in that order; junction bases with no gene match: 12. This CDR3 reads CASKYRRTGGPETQYF. In DNA, the CDR3 is TGTGCCAGCAAATACAGAAGGACAGGGGGCCCGGAGACCCAGTACTTC.

The chain employs TRBV4-1 and TRBJ2-5; D possibly corresponds to TRBD1 (6 bases). Trimming removed 1 base at V and 5 bases at J, with 11 bases between. This CDR3 contains 14 residues. Germline loops: CDR1 MGHRA, CDR2 YSYEKL. The CDR3 DNA follows: TGCGCCAGCAGCCAAGTTGAAGGGGGTGAGACCCAGTACTTC. Residues: CASSQVEGGETQYF.

This clone was detected only a few times. The rearrangement uses TRBV2 and TRBJ1-5, with 7 positions matching TRBD1. The CDR3 totals 14 residues. V lost 6 bases, J lost 7 bases, and 9 bases stayed unmatched. Germline CDR1 SNHLY, CDR2 FYNNEI. Here the CDR3 reads CASRGQGGGQPQHF. The CDR3 region has the DNA TGTGCCAGCAGGGGCCAAGGGGGCGGGCAGCCCCAGCATTTT. The entire variable domain, with the rest obtained from reference TRBV2 and TRBJ1-5, is as follows: EPEVTQTPSHQVTQMGQEVILRCVPISNHLYFYWYRQILGQKVEFLVSFYNNEISEKSEIFDDQFSVERPDGSNFTLKIRSTKLEDSAMYFCASRGQGGGQPQHFGDGTRLSIL.

The chain recombines TRBV6-5 with TRBJ2-5; TRBD1 matches at 8 bases. Germline V gene data show CDR1 as MNHEY and CDR2 as SVGAGI. This CDR3 contains 16 residues. Trimming cost V 0 bases and J 2 bases; bases outside gene matches: 5. CDR3 DNA sequence: TGTGCCAGCAGTTACTCGGGGACAGGAATACAAGAGACCCAGTACTTC. Translation: CASSYSGTGIQETQYF.

The rearrangement joins TRBV24-1 to TRBJ1-5; D is uncertain. The CDR3 runs 14 residues. Germline CDR1 KGHDR, CDR2 SFDVKD. Trimming stripped 3 bases from V and 9 bases from J, with 14 bases between. The CDR3 nucleotides read TGTGCCACCAGTGATGGGCGGGCTGTATGGCCCCAGCATTTT. It encodes CATSDGRAVWPQHF.

The chain uses TRBV2 and TRBJ1-5; D is uncertain. The ends were cut back, 3 bases at V and 5 bases at J, with 5 bases in the middle. The germline V gene has CDR1 SNHLY and CDR2 FYNNEI. The CDR3 runs to 12 residues. The CDR3 bases are TGTGCCAGCAGTGATCGGTATCAGCCCCAGCATTTT. It specifies CASSDRYQPQHF. Variable domain in full (rest from reference TRBV2 and TRBJ1-5): EPEVTQTPSHQVTQMGQEVILRCVPISNHLYFYWYRQILGQKVEFLVSFYNNEISEKSEIFDDQFSVERPDGSNFTLKIRSTKLEDSAMYFCASSDRYQPQHFGDGTRLSIL.

This chain joins TRBV11-1 and TRBJ2-3; no reliable D call. This CDR3 has 14 residues. CDR1 and CDR2 (germline): SGHAT, FQDESV (reference sequence). V was shortened by 1 base and J by 2 bases, with 7 bases between the two germline ends. The CDR3 is CASSLDTNTDTQYF. CDR3 in DNA: TGTGCCAGCAGCTTAGACACTAACACAGATACGCAGTATTTT. Variable domain in full (rest from reference TRBV11-1 and TRBJ2-3): EAEVAQSPRYKITEKSQAVAFWCDPISGHATLYWYRQILGQGPELLVQFQDESVVDDSQLPKDRFSAERLKGVDSTLKIQPAELGDSAMYLCASSLDTNTDTQYFGPGTRLTVL.

The V gene is TRBV5-1, the J gene TRBJ1-2; TRBD1 might be the D (5 bases). The CDR3 sequence is 13 residues long. The germline V gene has CDR1 SGHRS and CDR2 YFSETQ. V gave up 4 bases and J gave up 8 bases, with 15 bases separating them. The CDR3 here is CASSRDGGEGYTF. In DNA, the CDR3 is TGCGCCAGCAGCAGGGACGGGGGAGAAGGCTACACCTTC.

The chain links TRBV11-3 to TRBJ2-3, with 14 bases lining up with TRBD2. From germline, CDR1 is SGHNT and CDR2 YENEEA. The CDR3 has 16 amino acids. V trimming: 5 bases; J trimming: 3 bases; junction bases outside the gene matches: 4. The CDR3 reads CASSPGTSGGTDTQYF. CDR3 nucleotide sequence: TGTGCCAGCAGCCCAGGGACTAGCGGGGGAACAGATACGCAGTATTTT. Full variable domain (missing parts from reference TRBV11-3 and TRBJ2-3): EAGVVQSPRYKIIEKKQPVAFWCNPISGHNTLYWYLQNLGQGPELLIRYENEEAVDDSQLPKDRFSAERLKGVDSTLKIQPAELGDSAVYLCASSPGTSGGTDTQYFGPGTRLTVL.

This sequence joins TRBV5-8 and TRBJ1-5; no reliable D call. The ends were cut back, 0 bases at V and 1 base at J, with 8 bases in the middle. The V gene's germline CDR1 is SGHTS and CDR2 YDEGEE. CDR3 length: 15 residues. The CDR3 coding sequence is TGTGCCAGCAGCTTGGGAACACAAAGCAATCAGCCCCAGCATTTT. Its protein product is CASSLGTQSNQPQHF.

V gene TRBV4-1 combines with J gene TRBJ1-2, with 9 positions matching TRBD1. The V gene end was trimmed by 4 bases and the J gene end by 1 base; junction bases not matched to a gene: 7. CDR3 length equals 16 residues. Germline V gene sequence: CDR1 MGHRA, CDR2 YSYEKL. The CDR3 is CASSPTGTGFNYGYTF. In DNA, the CDR3 is TGCGCCAGCAGCCCCACCGGGACAGGGTTTAACTATGGCTACACCTTC.

The chain employs TRBV5-1 and TRBJ2-2; D not resolved. Trimming left V 4 bases short and J 1 base short, with 8 bases between. This CDR3 is built from 14 residues. Germline values: CDR1 SGHRS, CDR2 YFSETQ. CDR3 sequence reads: CASSIGQNTGELFF. The CDR3 DNA reads TGCGCCAGCAGCATTGGCCAGAACACCGGGGAGCTGTTTTTT.

V is TRBV3-1 (or the pseudogene TRBV3-2) and J is TRBJ1-4; D uncertain. Germline assignment: CDR1 LGHDT and CDR2 YNNKEL (reference sequence). Deletions cut 4 bases from V and 8 bases from J, with 5 bases between. The CDR3 is 11 residues long. CDR3 amino acids: CASSPGEKLFF. In DNA, the CDR3 is TGTGCCAGCAGCCCGGGGGAAAAACTGTTTTTT.

The rearrangement uses TRBV5-1 and TRBJ1-1; unclear D gene. The CDR3 spans 13 residues. Germline-derived CDR1 and CDR2 are SGHRS and YFSETQ. V lost 2 bases and J 4 bases, leaving 9 bases between the germline ends. CDR3 nucleotide sequence: TGCGCCAGCAGCTTCGGGGAGCGCACTGAAGCTTTCTTT. As protein: CASSFGERTEAFF.

This rearrangement joins TRBV12-5 to TRBJ1-2; D remains ambiguous. V shed 1 base and J shed 6 bases, with 12 bases lying between them. The germline CDR1 and CDR2 sequences are LGHNT and FRNRAP. This CDR3 has 14 residues. The CDR3 bases are TGTGCTAGTGGTTTGGGAGGGATATTTGATGGCTACACCTTC. This gives the protein CASGLGGIFDGYTF.

This rearrangement joins TRBV30 to TRBJ1-1; a weak D match, TRBD1 (6 bases). V was trimmed by 3 bases and J by 4 bases, leaving 12 bases between them. There are 13 residues in the CDR3. The germline V gene has CDR1 GTSNPN and CDR2 SVGIG (reference sequence). CDR3 sequence: CAWRETRGTEAFF. The CDR3 DNA is TGTGCCTGGAGAGAAACCAGGGGCACTGAAGCTTTCTTT. The whole variable domain, filled in from reference TRBV30 and TRBJ1-1, reads SQTIHQWPATLVQPVGSPLSLECTVEGTSNPNLYWYRQAAGRGLQLLFYSVGIGQISSEVPQNLSASRPQDRQFILSSKKLLLSDSGFYLCAWRETRGTEAFFGQGTRLTVV.

Only one count was recorded for this clone. The CDR3 protein is CASSLGQGAGNTEAFF. The CDR3 bases are TGCGCCAGCAGCTTGGGACAGGGGGCTGGGAACACTGAAGCTTTCTTT. The J gene is TRBJ1-1, the V gene TRBV5-1; TRBD1 aligns across 10 bases. In germline, CDR1 is SGHRS, CDR2 YFSETQ. The CDR3 totals 16 residues. Unmatched junction bases numbered 3, after V lost 0 bases and J lost 1 base.

The chain employs TRBV3-1 (or the pseudogene TRBV3-2) and TRBJ1-1; weak D call: TRBD1 (6 bases). V lost 1 base to trimming and J lost 1 base, with 10 bases between them. Looked up from germline, CDR1 is LGHDT and CDR2 is YNNKEL (reference sequence). The CDR3 runs to 15 residues. The CDR3 bases are TGTGCCAGCAGCCAAGCTGGGGGCCCGAACACTGAAGCTTTCTTT. Residues: CASSQAGGPNTEAFF.

The V call is TRBV19, the J call TRBJ1-5; TRBD1 might be the D (6 bases). CDR1 and CDR2 (germline): LNHDA, SQIVND (reference sequence). The length of the CDR3 is 13 residues. The germline V and J ends were trimmed by 7 bases and 7 bases, with 14 bases remaining between them. In nucleotides, the CDR3 is TGTGCCAGTAATTGGGACATAAGGCAGCCCCAGCATTTT. Protein: CASNWDIRQPQHF.

The rearrangement links TRBV11-2 to TRBJ2-1, with TRBD2 matching over 9 bases. J gave up 9 bases and V 0 bases, and 9 bases lay outside the gene matches. Germline lookup yields CDR1 SGHAT and CDR2 FQNNGV. This CDR3 region has 16 residues. The CDR3 coding sequence is TGTGCCAGCAGCTTAGATCCGGCGGGGGGGCCGATTGAGCAGTTCTTC. Protein product: CASSLDPAGGPIEQFF.

The V call is TRBV19, the J call TRBJ2-5; 7 positions agree with TRBD1. CDR3 size: 17 residues. CDR1 and CDR2 from the germline V gene are LNHDA and SQIVND (reference sequence). The V and J ends lost 1 base and 4 bases, in that order; junction bases with no gene match: 12. CDR3 in DNA: TGTGCCAGTAGTATAGGTGGCAGGGGGAGCCTTAGAGAGACCCAGTACTTC. Translated, it gives CASSIGGRGSLRETQYF. Complete variable domain (other parts from reference TRBV19 and TRBJ2-5): DGGITQSPKYLFRKEGQNVTLSCEQNLNHDAMYWYRQDPGQGLRLIYYSQIVNDFQKGDIAEGYSVSREKKESFPLTVTSAQKNPTAFYLCASSIGGRGSLRETQYFGPGTRLLVL.